A selection of T cell receptor beta chains follows, all from one sample in a study of cytomegalovirus exposure and HLA in healthy donors. Method: immunoSEQ multiplex PCR; TCRdb's copy keeps in-frame clones and lacks some. The table records some 80,000 clones, about 78% of them present only once. Sample: PBMCs. Receptor source: a man in his forties in good health and CMV-seronegative. Both conserved end residues are part of each CDR3. D genes are given only for firm matches. Part of the rows lack a size; the others show once, few, many or a class for expanded clones.

J | D | V | length | size | CDR3 | DNA
TRBJ2-3 | - | TRBV5-1 | 13 | - | CASSSGSTDTQYF | TGCGCCAGCAGCTCGGGGAGCACAGATACGCAGTATTTT
TRBJ2-1 | - | TRBV18 | 14 | - | CASSPGSSYNEQFF | TGTGCCAGCTCACCTGGGAGCTCCTACAATGAGCAGTTCTTC
TRBJ2-1 | TRBD2 | TRBV15 | 16 | - | CATSRDRLAGANEQFF | TGTGCCACCAGCAGAGATAGACTAGCGGGGGCTAATGAGCAGTTCTTC
TRBJ2-1 | - | TRBV15 | 14 | - | CATSTSFAYNEQFF | TGTGCCACGAGCACTAGTTTTGCCTACAATGAGCAGTTCTTC
TRBJ1-1 | TRBD1 | TRBV27 | 14 | - | CASSRDRANTEAFF | TGTGCCAGCAGTCGAGACAGGGCGAACACTGAAGCTTTCTTT
TRBJ1-2 | - | TRBV29-1 | 11 | few | CSVNGGYGYTF | TGCAGCGTCAATGGGGGGTATGGCTACACCTTC
TRBJ2-1 | TRBD2 | TRBV18 | 16 | once | CASSPGSGRTYNEQFF | TGTGCCAGCTCACCGGGGAGCGGGAGGACGTACAATGAGCAGTTCTTC
TRBJ2-5 | - | TRBV9 | 14 | - | CASSVGQGKETQYF | TGTGCCAGCAGCGTTGGGCAGGGGAAAGAGACCCAGTACTTC
TRBJ1-2 | - | TRBV6-6 | 14 | - | CASSSPISRGGYTF | TGTGCCAGCAGTTCCCCCATCTCAAGGGGTGGCTACACCTTC
TRBJ2-1 | TRBD2 | TRBV29-1 | 15 | - | CSVSGLAGDFWEQFF | TGCAGCGTTTCGGGACTAGCGGGAGATTTTTGGGAGCAGTTCTTC
TRBJ1-1 | TRBD1 | TRBV18 | 14 | - | CASSPPPGGTEAFF | TGTGCCAGCTCACCACCTCCAGGGGGCACTGAAGCTTTCTTT
TRBJ2-7 | TRBD2 | TRBV5-1 | 15 | once | CASSGASGNPYEQYF | TGCGCCAGCAGCGGGGCTAGCGGGAATCCCTACGAGCAGTACTTC
TRBJ2-6 | TRBD1 | TRBV7-2 | 19 | - | CASSLGDRARISGANGLTF | TGTGCCAGCAGCTTGGGGGACAGGGCCCGGATCTCTGGGGCCAACGGCCTGACTTTC
TRBJ2-7 | - | TRBV6-1 | 15 | - | CASSELRDTTYEQYF | TGTGCCAGCAGTGAACTTCGGGACACAACCTACGAGCAGTACTTC
TRBJ2-2 | TRBD1 | TRBV10-1 | 15 | - | CASSSFSGGRGELFF | TGCGCCAGCAGTTCGTTTTCAGGGGGACGCGGGGAGCTGTTTTTT
TRBJ2-6 | - | TRBV2 | 12 | - | CATATGANGLTF | TGTGCCACCGCGACTGGGGCCAACGGCCTGACTTTC
TRBJ2-3 | - | TRBV27 | 16 | - | CASSLSQNLRTDTQYF | TGTGCCAGCAGTTTGAGTCAAAACCTGCGGACAGATACGCAGTATTTT
TRBJ2-3 | TRBD2 | TRBV19 | 16 | - | CASSIGLVLSTDTQYF | TGTGCCAGTAGTATTGGACTAGTCTTGAGCACAGATACGCAGTATTTT
TRBJ1-1 | TRBD1 | TRBV28 | 14 | - | CASRDSDRVAEAFF | TGTGCCAGCAGAGATTCGGACAGGGTCGCTGAAGCTTTCTTT
TRBJ2-7 | TRBD2 | TRBV6-4 | 14 | few | CASSDGTSGSEQYF | TGTGCCAGCAGTGACGGGACTAGCGGGAGCGAGCAGTACTTC
TRBJ1-2 | TRBD1 | TRBV18 | 17 | - | CASSPPKGTAPSNGYTF | TGTGCCAGCTCACCACCGAAGGGGACAGCTCCTTCGAATGGCTACACCTTC
TRBJ1-4 | TRBD1 | TRBV6-5 | 15 | - | CASSFLTGSNEKLFF | TGTGCCAGCAGTTTTTTGACAGGGAGTAATGAAAAACTGTTTTTT
TRBJ2-1 | - | TRBV9 | 15 | - | CASSVGAAGGNEQFF | TGTGCCAGCAGCGTAGGTGCCGCAGGTGGCAATGAGCAGTTCTTC
TRBJ2-7 | TRBD2 | TRBV5-5 | 15 | - | CASSRLAGISYEQYF | TGTGCCAGCAGCAGACTAGCGGGAATCTCCTACGAGCAGTACTTC
TRBJ2-5 | TRBD2 | TRBV14 | 16 | - | CASSLTAGLAIQTQYF | TGTGCCAGCAGCCTCACCGCGGGACTAGCGATACAGACCCAGTACTTC
TRBJ2-7 | - | TRBV18 | 13 | - | CASSFQQGYEQYF | TGTGCCAGCTCATTCCAACAGGGCTACGAGCAGTACTTC
TRBJ2-1 | TRBD1 | TRBV2 | 15 | - | CASSIDRGSYNEQFF | TGTGCCAGCAGTATAGACAGGGGTTCATACAATGAGCAGTTCTTC
TRBJ2-4 | - | TRBV4-2 | 16 | - | CASSQGRGRAKNIQYF | TGTGCCAGCAGCCAAGGCCGAGGCCGGGCCAAAAACATTCAGTACTTC
TRBJ1-5 | TRBD1 | TRBV19 | 14 | - | CATLEGQGHQPQHF | TGTGCCACCCTGGAGGGACAGGGCCATCAGCCCCAGCATTTT
TRBJ2-7 | - | TRBV5-1 | 11 | - | CASREGGEQYF | TGCGCCAGCAGGGAGGGAGGCGAGCAGTACTTC
TRBJ1-1 | TRBD1 | TRBV29-1 | 14 | - | CSVSTGGMSTEAFF | TGCAGCGTTAGTACAGGGGGCATGAGCACTGAAGCTTTCTTT
TRBJ2-7 | TRBD2 | TRBV27 | 16 | - | CASSLWAGLGGAEQYF | TGTGCCAGCAGTTTATGGGCGGGACTAGGGGGTGCCGAGCAGTACTTC
TRBJ2-7 | - | TRBV6-5 | 13 | - | CASTPTGSYEQYF | TGTGCCAGCACGCCGACAGGCTCCTACGAGCAGTACTTC
TRBJ2-7 | - | TRBV7-9 | 15 | once | CASSLGALRHYEQYF | TGTGCCAGCAGCTTAGGGGCGCTCCGCCACTACGAGCAGTACTTC
TRBJ2-1 | - | TRBV14 | 11 | - | CASSWEEEQFF | TGTGCCAGCAGCTGGGAGGAAGAGCAGTTCTTC
TRBJ1-5 | - | TRBV7-2 | 15 | - | CASSFKGGAYQPQHF | TGTGCCAGCAGCTTCAAAGGGGGGGCCTATCAGCCCCAGCATTTT
TRBJ2-1 | TRBD1 | TRBV27 | 15 | once | CASRARGLTYNEQFF | TGTGCCAGCCGCGCCAGGGGGCTCACCTACAATGAGCAGTTCTTC
TRBJ2-5 | TRBD1 | TRBV30 | 15 | - | CAWSWLQGKGETQYF | TGTGCCTGGAGTTGGTTACAGGGGAAGGGGGAGACCCAGTACTTC
TRBJ1-2 | - | TRBV5-1 | 14 | - | CASSLEGRGGGYTF | TGCGCCAGCAGCTTGGAAGGCAGGGGCGGGGGCTACACCTTC
TRBJ2-1 | - | TRBV4-1 | 13 | - | CASKSQGVPEQFF | TGCGCCAGCAAATCCCAGGGCGTCCCTGAGCAGTTCTTC
TRBJ1-1 | - | TRBV28 | 13 | few | CASRRVADTEAFF | TGTGCCAGCAGGCGGGTGGCTGACACTGAAGCTTTCTTT
TRBJ1-2 | - | TRBV6-5 | 15 | - | CASSPQGWQVYGYTF | TGTGCCAGCAGTCCCCAGGGTTGGCAGGTCTATGGCTACACCTTC
TRBJ2-1 | - | TRBV7-9 | 12 | - | CASSTREGVQFF | TGTGCCAGCAGCACCCGCGAGGGGGTGCAGTTCTTC
TRBJ2-5 | - | TRBV5-1 | 16 | - | CASSLGRVGGIETQYF | TGCGCCAGCAGCTTGGGGAGAGTGGGGGGAATAGAGACCCAGTACTTC
TRBJ2-7 | TRBD2 | TRBV6-6 | 15 | - | CASSKGTSGIYEQYF | TGTGCCAGCAGTAAAGGGACTAGCGGGATCTACGAGCAGTACTTC
TRBJ2-7 | TRBD1 | TRBV28 | 14 | - | CASSSPGQGYEQYF | TGTGCCAGCAGTTCGCCGGGACAGGGCTACGAGCAGTACTTC
TRBJ2-1 | - | TRBV21-1 | 14 | - | CASSKYNTYNEQFF | TGTGCCAGCAGCAAATACAACACCTACAATGAGCAGTTCTTC
TRBJ2-3 | TRBD2 | TRBV5-1 | 16 | - | CASSLGPSGTTGTQYF | TGCGCCAGCAGCTTGGGCCCTAGCGGGACCACAGGCACGCAGTATTTT
TRBJ1-2 | TRBD1 | TRBV5-1 | 15 | - | CASSFSGQGDYGYTF | TGCGCCAGCAGCTTCTCGGGACAGGGAGACTATGGCTACACCTTC
TRBJ1-1 | TRBD1 | TRBV5-1 | 16 | - | CASSLQGAHMNTEAFF | TGCGCCAGCAGCTTGCAGGGGGCGCACATGAACACTGAAGCTTTCTTT
TRBJ1-5 | - | TRBV7-2 | 12 | - | CASSPYTDTQHF | TGTGCCAGCAGCCCATACACAGATACGCAGCATTTT
TRBJ2-5 | TRBD2 | TRBV9 | 15 | - | CASSVASGRAETQYF | TGTGCCAGCAGCGTGGCAAGCGGGAGAGCCGAGACCCAGTACTTC
TRBJ2-7 | TRBD1 | TRBV27 | 14 | once | CASSTPGTGGEQYF | TGTGCCAGCAGTACCCCCGGGACAGGGGGCGAGCAGTACTTC
TRBJ2-1 | - | TRBV19 | 18 | - | CASTTTRAARSSYNEQFF | TGTGCCAGTACCACCACTAGGGCCGCACGGAGCTCCTACAATGAGCAGTTCTTC
TRBJ2-2 | - | TRBV6-1 | 13 | - | CASSPQGGGELFF | TGTGCCAGCAGTCCACAGGGAGGGGGGGAGCTGTTTTTT